The 7 T cell receptor beta chains below all came from one sample that was sequenced in a study of CD8 T cells in ankylosing spondylitis. TCRdb called the 5' RACE reads again in MiXCR, with one record for every CDR3 protein. Counted here are tens of thousands of distinct CDR3 sequences, 6% occurring once; the ten biggest clones make up approximately 12%. Sequenced material: blood, either unsorted or a sorted T cell fraction (not recorded which). The receptor source for this set is a male donor with ankylosing spondylitis or in good health (not recorded which).

The table lists this clonotype with many counts. V usage is TRBV5-1 and J usage is TRBJ2-7, with 8 nucleotides matching TRBD2. Germline assignment: CDR1 SGHRS and CDR2 YFSETQ. The CDR3 contains 16 residues. V lost 0 bases to trimming and J lost 2 bases; unmatched junction nucleotides: 7. The CDR3 sequence is CASSLGPLADPYEQYF. DNA of the CDR3: TGCGCCAGCAGCTTGGGGCCACTAGCGGACCCCTACGAGCAGTACTTC.

This clonotype was recorded many times. The chain has TRBV29-1 and TRBJ2-3; possibly TRBD1 for D (5 bases). Germline values: CDR1 SQVTM, CDR2 ANQGSEA. CDR3 size: 13 residues. V was pared by 6 bases and J by 2 bases, with 12 bases between. The DNA of the CDR3 is TGCAGCGTATACTGGACATTCACAGATACGCAGTATTTT. Encoded protein: CSVYWTFTDTQYF.

This clonotype was seen ten or more times. The chain couples TRBV20-1 to TRBJ2-7, with TRBD1 as a possible D gene (7 bases). Germline lookup yields CDR1 DFQATT and CDR2 SNEGSKA (reference sequence). Trimming removed 4 bases from V and 4 bases from J, with 14 bases in between. The CDR3 has 13 residues. The CDR3 region is CSATAGQYYEQYF. The CDR3 region has the DNA TGCAGTGCTACGGCGGGACAGTATTACGAGCAGTACTTC.

This clonotype was counted many times. This chain links TRBV20-1 with TRBJ2-6; tentative D call: TRBD2 (5 bases). CDR1 and CDR2 from the germline V gene are DFQATT and SNEGSKA (reference sequence). This CDR3 spans 13 amino acids. CDR3 sequence (DNA): TGCGGCGAGGGTTACTCTGGGGCCAACGTCCTGACTTTC. Translated, it gives CGEGYSGANVLTF.

This clonotype was seen ten or more times. The J gene is TRBJ1-2, the V gene TRBV7-2, with 7 positions matching TRBD1. V shed 5 bases, J shed 7 bases, and the junction held 4 bases outside the gene matches. This CDR3 is built from 12 residues. CDR1 is SGHTA, CDR2 FQGNSA, per germline. For the CDR3, the DNA is TGTGCCAGCAGCCCTAGGGGGCTTGGCTACACCTTC. The encoded protein is CASSPRGLGYTF.

This clonotype was observed many times. The chain employs TRBV7-9 and TRBJ2-7; TRBD1 matches 7 bases. The trim removed 4 bases at V and 0 bases at J, leaving 3 bases unmatched. The length of the CDR3 is 14 residues. Per the germline V gene, CDR1 is SEHNR and CDR2 is FQNEAQ (reference sequence). The CDR3, as DNA: TGTGCCAGCAGCTGGGGACAGTCCTCCTACGAGCAGTACTTC. It translates to CASSWGQSSYEQYF.

This clonotype was seen many times. This chain joins TRBV5-1 and TRBJ1-1, with D unresolved. Between the trimmed V and J ends, which lost 3 bases and 1 base, there was a span of 13 bases. Germline assignment: CDR1 SGHRS and CDR2 YFSETQ. The CDR3 has 15 amino acids. This CDR3 is CASSYRPGQNTEAFF. The CDR3, as DNA: TGCGCCAGCAGCTACCGACCTGGGCAGAACACTGAAGCTTTCTTT. Combining the CDR3 with reference TRBV5-1 and TRBJ1-1 gives the whole variable domain KAGVTQTPRYLIKTRGQQVTLSCSPISGHRSVSWYQQTPGQGLQFLFEYFSETQRNKGNFPGRFSGRQFSNSRSEMNVSTLELGDSALYLCASSYRPGQNTEAFFGQGTRLTVV.